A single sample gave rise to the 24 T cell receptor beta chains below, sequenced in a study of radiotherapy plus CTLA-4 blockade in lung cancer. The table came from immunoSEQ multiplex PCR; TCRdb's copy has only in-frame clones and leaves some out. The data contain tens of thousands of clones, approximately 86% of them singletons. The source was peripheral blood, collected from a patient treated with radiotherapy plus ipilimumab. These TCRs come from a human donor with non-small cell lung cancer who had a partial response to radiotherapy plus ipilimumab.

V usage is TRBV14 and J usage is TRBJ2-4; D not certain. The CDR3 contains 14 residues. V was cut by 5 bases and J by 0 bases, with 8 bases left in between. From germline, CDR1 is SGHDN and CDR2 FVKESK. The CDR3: CASSWSVAKNIQYF. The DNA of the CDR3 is TGTGCCAGCAGCTGGAGCGTAGCCAAAAACATTCAGTACTTC.

In DNA, the CDR3 is TGCGCCAGCTCGGCAGGGTCAATGAACACTGAAGCTTTCTTT. Protein product: CASSAGSMNTEAFF. V is TRBV10-1 and J is TRBJ1-1; D is possibly TRBD1 (5 bases). The CDR3 has 14 amino acids. CDR1 is WNHNN, CDR2 SYGVQD, per germline (reference sequence). Trimming stripped 8 bases from V and 0 bases from J, with 13 bases between.

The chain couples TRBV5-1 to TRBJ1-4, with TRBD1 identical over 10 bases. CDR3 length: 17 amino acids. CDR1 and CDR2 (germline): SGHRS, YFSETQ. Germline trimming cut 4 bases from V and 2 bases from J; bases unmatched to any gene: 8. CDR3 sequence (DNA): TGCGCCAGCAGCACTGACAGGGGGCTGTTTACTAATGAAAAACTGTTTTTT. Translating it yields CASSTDRGLFTNEKLFF.

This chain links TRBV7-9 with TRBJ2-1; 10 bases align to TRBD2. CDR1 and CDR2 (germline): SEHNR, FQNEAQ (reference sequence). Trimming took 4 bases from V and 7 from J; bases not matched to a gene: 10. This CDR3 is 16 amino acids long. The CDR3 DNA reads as TGTGCCAGCAGCTGGCCCCAGCGGGAGGGCCCGAATGAGCAGTTCTTC. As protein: CASSWPQREGPNEQFF.

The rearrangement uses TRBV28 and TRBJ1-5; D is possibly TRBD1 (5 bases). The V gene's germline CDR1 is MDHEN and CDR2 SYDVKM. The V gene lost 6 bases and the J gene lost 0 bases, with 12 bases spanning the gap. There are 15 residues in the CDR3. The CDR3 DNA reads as TGTGCCAGCAGCCTGGATGGACATAGCAATCAGCCCCAGCATTTT. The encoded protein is CASSLDGHSNQPQHF.

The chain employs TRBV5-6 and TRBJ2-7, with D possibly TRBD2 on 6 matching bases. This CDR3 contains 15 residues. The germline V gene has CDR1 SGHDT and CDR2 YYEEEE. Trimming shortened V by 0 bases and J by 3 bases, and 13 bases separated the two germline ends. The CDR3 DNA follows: TGTGCCAGCAGCTTGGAACCGGGGGTAAACTACGAGCAGTACTTC. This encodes CASSLEPGVNYEQYF.

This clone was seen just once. The CDR3 spells CASSDRASTEAFF. CDR3 DNA sequence: TGTGCCAGCAGTGACAGGGCAAGCACTGAAGCTTTCTTT. The V call is TRBV6-1, the J call TRBJ1-1; D is possibly TRBD1 (5 bases). This CDR3 has 13 residues. The V gene's germline CDR1 is MNHNS and CDR2 SASEGT. V lost 3 bases and J lost 4, with 9 bases in between.

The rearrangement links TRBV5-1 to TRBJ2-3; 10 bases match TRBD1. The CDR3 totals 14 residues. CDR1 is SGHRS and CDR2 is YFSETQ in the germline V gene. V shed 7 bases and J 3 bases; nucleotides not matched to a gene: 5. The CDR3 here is CASCPGQGTDTQYF. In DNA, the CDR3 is TGCGCCAGCTGTCCGGGACAGGGGACAGATACGCAGTATTTT.

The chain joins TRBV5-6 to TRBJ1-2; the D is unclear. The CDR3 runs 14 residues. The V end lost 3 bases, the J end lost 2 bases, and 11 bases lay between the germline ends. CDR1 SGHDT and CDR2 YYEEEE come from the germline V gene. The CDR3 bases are TGTGCCAGCAGCTCTCTGTGGCAGAACTATGGCTACACCTTC. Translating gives CASSSLWQNYGYTF.

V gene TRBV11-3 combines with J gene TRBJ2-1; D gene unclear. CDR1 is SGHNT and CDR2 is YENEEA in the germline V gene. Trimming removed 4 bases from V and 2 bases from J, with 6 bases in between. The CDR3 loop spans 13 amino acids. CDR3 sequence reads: CASSSLAYNEQFF. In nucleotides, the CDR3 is TGTGCCAGCAGCTCCCTAGCCTACAATGAGCAGTTCTTC.

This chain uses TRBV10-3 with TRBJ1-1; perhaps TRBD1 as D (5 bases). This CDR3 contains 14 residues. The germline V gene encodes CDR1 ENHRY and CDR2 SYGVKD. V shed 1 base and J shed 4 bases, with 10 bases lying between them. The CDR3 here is CAISEYGGATEAFF. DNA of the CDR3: TGTGCCATCAGTGAGTACGGAGGGGCCACTGAAGCTTTCTTT.

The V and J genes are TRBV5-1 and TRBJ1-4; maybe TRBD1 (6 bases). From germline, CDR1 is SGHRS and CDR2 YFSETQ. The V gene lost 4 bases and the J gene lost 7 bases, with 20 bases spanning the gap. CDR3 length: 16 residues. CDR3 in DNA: TGCGCCAGCAGCCCCGACGTTAAGGGGGTTGGTGAAAAACTGTTTTTT. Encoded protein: CASSPDVKGVGEKLFF.

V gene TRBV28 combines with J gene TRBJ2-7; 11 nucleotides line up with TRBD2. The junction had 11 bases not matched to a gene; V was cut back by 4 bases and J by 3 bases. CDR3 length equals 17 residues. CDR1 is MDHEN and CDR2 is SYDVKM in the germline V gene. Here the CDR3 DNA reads TGTGCCAGCAGTTCCGTCTCCGGGACTAGCGGTAACTACGAGCAGTACTTC. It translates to CASSSVSGTSGNYEQYF. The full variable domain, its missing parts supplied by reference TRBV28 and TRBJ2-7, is DVKVTQSSRYLVKRTGEKVFLECVQDMDHENMFWYRQDPGLGLRLIYFSYDVKMKEKGDIPEGYSVSREKKERFSLILESASTNQTSMYLCASSSVSGTSGNYEQYFGPGTRLTVT.

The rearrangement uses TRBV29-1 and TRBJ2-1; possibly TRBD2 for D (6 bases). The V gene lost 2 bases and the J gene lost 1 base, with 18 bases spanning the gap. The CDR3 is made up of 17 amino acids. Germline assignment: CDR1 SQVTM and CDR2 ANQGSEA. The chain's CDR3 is CSVEMVQSGLSYNEQFF. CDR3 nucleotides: TGCAGCGTTGAAATGGTGCAATCGGGACTTTCCTACAATGAGCAGTTCTTC.

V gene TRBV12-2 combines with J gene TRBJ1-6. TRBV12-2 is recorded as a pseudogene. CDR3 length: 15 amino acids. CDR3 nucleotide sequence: TGTGCAAGTCGCCCCGCGGAGAGCTATAATTCACCCCTCCACTTT. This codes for CASRPAESYNSPLHF.

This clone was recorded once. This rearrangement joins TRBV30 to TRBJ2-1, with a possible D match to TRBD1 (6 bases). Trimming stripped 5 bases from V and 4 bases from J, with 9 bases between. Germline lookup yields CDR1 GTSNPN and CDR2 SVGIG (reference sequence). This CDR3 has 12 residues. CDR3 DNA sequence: TGTGCCTGGGGGGGCTCTTACAATGAGCAGTTCTTC. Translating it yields CAWGGSYNEQFF.

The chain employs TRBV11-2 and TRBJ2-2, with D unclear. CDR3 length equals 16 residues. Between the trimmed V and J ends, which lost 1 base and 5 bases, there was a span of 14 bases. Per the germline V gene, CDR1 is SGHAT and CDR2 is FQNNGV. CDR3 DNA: TGTGCCAGCAGCTTAGGGGTAGCCGGGTTGACCGGGGAGCTGTTTTTT. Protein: CASSLGVAGLTGELFF.

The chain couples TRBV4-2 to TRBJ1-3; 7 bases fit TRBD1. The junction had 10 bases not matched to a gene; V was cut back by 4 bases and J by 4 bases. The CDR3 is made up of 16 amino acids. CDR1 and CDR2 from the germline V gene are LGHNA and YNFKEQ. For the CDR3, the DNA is TGTGCCAGCAGCCCACAACAGGGGCGGGGAGGAAACACCATATATTTT. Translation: CASSPQQGRGGNTIYF.

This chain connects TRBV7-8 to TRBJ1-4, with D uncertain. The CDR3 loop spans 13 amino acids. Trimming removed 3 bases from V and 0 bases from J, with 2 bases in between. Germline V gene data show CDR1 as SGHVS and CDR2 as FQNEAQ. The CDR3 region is CASSFSTNEKLFF. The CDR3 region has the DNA TGTGCCAGCAGCTTCTCAACTAATGAAAAACTGTTTTTT.

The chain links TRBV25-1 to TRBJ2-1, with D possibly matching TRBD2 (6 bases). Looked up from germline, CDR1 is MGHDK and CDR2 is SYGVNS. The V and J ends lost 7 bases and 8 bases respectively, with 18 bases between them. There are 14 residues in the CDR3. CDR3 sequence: CASTPFGTFHEQFF. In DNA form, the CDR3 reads TGTGCCAGCACACCTTTCGGGACTTTCCATGAGCAGTTCTTC.

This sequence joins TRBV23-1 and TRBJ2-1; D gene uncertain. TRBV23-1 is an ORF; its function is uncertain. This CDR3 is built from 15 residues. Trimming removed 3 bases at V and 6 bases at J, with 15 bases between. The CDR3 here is CASSHRDGLGNEQFF. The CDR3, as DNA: TGCGCCAGCAGTCACCGCGACGGGTTGGGCAATGAGCAGTTCTTC.

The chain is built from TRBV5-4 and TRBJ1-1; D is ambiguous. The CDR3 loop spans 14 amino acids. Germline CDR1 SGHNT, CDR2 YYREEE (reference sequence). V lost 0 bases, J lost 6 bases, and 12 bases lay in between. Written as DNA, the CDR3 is TGTGCCAGCAGCTTGGGACTTAACGCCGCTGAAGCTTTCTTT. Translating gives CASSLGLNAAEAFF. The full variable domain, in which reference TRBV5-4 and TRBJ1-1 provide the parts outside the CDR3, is ETGVTQSPTHLIKTRGQQVTLRCSSQSGHNTVSWYQQALGQGPQFIFQYYREEENGRGNFPPRFSGLQFPNYSSELNVNALELDDSALYLCASSLGLNAAEAFFGQGTRLTVV.

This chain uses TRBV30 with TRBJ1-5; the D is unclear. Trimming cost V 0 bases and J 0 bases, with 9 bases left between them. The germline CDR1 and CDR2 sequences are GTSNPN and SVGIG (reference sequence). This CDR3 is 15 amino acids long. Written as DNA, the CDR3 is TGTGCCTGGAGTGTAAGCGGCAGTAGCAATCAGCCCCAGCATTTT. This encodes CAWSVSGSSNQPQHF.

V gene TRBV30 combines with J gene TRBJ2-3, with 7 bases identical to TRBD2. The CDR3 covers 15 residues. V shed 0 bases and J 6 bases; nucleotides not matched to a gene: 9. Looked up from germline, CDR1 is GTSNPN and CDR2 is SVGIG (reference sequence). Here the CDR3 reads CAWSVGAGEGDTQYF. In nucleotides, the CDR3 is TGTGCCTGGAGTGTGGGCGCGGGAGAAGGGGATACGCAGTATTTT.